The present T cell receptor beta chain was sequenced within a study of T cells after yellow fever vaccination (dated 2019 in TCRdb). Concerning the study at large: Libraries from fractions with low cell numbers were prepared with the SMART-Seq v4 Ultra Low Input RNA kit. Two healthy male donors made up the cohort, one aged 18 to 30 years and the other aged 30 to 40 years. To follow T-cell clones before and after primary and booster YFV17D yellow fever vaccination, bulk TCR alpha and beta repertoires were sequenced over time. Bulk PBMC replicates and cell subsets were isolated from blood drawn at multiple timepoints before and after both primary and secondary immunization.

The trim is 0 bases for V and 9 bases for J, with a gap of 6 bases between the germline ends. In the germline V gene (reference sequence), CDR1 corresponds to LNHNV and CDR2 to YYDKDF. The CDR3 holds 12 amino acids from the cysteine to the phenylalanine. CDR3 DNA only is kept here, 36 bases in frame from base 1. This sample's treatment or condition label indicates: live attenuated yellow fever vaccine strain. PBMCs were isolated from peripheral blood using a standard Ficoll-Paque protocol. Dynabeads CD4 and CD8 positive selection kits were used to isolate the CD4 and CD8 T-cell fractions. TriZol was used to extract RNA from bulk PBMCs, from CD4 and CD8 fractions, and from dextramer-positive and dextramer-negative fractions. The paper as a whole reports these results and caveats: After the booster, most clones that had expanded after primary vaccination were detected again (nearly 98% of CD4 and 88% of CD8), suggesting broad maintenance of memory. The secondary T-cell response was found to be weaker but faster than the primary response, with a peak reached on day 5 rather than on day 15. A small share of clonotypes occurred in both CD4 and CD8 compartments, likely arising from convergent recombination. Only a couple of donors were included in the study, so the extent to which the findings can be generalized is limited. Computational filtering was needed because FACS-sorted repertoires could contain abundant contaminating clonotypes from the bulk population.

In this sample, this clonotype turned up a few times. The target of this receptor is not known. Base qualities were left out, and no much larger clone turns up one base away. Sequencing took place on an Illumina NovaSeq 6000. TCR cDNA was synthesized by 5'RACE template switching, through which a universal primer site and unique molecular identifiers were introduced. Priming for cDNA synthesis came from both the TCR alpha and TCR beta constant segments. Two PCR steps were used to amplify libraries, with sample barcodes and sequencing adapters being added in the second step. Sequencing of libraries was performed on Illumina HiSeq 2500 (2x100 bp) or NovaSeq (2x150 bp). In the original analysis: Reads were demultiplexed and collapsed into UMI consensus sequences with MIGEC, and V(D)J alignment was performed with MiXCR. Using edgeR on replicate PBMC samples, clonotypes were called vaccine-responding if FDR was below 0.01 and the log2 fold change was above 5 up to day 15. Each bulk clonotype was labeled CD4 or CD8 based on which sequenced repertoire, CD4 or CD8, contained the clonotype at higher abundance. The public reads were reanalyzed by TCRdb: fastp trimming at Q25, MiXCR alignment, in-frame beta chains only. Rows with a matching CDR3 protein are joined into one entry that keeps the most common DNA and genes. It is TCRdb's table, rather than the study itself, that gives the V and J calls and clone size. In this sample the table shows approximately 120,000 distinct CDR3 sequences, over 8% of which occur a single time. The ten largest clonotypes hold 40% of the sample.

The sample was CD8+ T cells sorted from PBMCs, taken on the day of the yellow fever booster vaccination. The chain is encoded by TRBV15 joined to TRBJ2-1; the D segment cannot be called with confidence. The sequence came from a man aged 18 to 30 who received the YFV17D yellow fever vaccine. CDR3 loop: CATSRDSVEQFF. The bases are TGTGCCACCAGCAGAGATTCAGTTGAGCAGTTCTTC.